This paragraph reports one T cell receptor (beta chain). Its antigen is as yet unknown. The CDR3 length is 15 residues. Germline assignment: CDR1 LGHNA and CDR2 YSLEER. Losses at the gene ends were 0 bases for V and 4 bases for J; bases not matched to a gene: 5. This record comes from a study of CD8 T cell repertoires and HIV-1 epitope variants. Study findings and constraints: Most of the nine antigen-specific clonotypes appeared cross-reactive to autologous or escape variants.

The protocol was immunoSEQ multiplex PCR, while the TCRdb copy is restricted to in-frame clones and leaves out a portion. The table shows about 1,100 clones, with roughly three quarters occurring only once. This chain uses TRBV4-3 with TRBJ2-5; 7 bases are shared with TRBD2. Material for sequencing was cultured CD8+ T cells derived from PBMCs. The source of this sequence is a male donor with HIV. In nucleotides, the CDR3 is TGCGCCAGCAGCCAAGATCTTTCTAGCGGAGAGACCCAGTACTTC. Protein product: CASSQDLSSGETQYF.